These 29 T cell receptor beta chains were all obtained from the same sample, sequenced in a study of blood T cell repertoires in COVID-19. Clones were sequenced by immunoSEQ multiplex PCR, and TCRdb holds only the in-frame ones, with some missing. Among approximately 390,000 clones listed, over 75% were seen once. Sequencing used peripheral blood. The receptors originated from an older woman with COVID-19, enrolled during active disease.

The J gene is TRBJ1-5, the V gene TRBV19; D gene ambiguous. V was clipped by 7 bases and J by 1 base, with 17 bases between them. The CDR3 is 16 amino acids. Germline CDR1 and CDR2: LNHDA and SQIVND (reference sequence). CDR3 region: CASTSHREPSNQPQHF. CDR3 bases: TGTGCCAGTACCTCTCATCGGGAACCCAGCAATCAGCCCCAGCATTTT.

The CDR3 DNA is TGTGCCAGCAGCTTTAGGCAGGCCGGGGAGCTGTTTTTT. Translating gives CASSFRQAGELFF. V usage is TRBV5-4 and J usage is TRBJ2-2; D is unclear. The V end lost 2 bases, the J end lost 6 bases, and 8 bases lay between the germline ends. Germline CDR1 is SGHNT and CDR2 is YYREEE (reference sequence). This CDR3 is 13 amino acids long. The variable domain in full, completed from reference TRBV5-4 and TRBJ2-2, reads ETGVTQSPTHLIKTRGQQVTLRCSSQSGHNTVSWYQQALGQGPQFIFQYYREEENGRGNFPPRFSGLQFPNYSSELNVNALELDDSALYLCASSFRQAGELFFGEGSRLTVL.

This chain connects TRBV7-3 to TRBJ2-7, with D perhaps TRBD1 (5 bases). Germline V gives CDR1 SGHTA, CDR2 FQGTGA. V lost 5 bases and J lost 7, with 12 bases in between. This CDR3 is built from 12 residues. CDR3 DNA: TGTGCCAGCAGCGCCAACAGGTATGAGCAGTACTTC. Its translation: CASSANRYEQYF.

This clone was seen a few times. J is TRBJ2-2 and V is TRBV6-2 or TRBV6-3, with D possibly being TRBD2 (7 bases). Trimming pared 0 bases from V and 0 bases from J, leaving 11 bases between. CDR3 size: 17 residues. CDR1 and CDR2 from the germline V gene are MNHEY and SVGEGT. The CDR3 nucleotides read TGTGCCAGCAGTTACTCGGGGGGGCTCCCGAACACCGGGGAGCTGTTTTTT. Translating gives CASSYSGGLPNTGELFF.

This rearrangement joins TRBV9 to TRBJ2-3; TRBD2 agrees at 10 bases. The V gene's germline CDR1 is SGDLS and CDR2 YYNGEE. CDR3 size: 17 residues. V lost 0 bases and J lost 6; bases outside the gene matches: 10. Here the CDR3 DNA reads TGTGCCAGCAGCGTAGGGTCGAGCGGGGGGGCCTCGGATACGCAGTATTTT. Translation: CASSVGSSGGASDTQYF.

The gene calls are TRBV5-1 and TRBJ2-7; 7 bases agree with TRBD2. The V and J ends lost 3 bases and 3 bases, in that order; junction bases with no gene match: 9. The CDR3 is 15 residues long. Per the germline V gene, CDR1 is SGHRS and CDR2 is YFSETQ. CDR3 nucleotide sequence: TGCGCCAGCAGCTCACTGACTAGCTCGAGCTACGAGCAGTACTTC. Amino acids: CASSSLTSSSYEQYF.

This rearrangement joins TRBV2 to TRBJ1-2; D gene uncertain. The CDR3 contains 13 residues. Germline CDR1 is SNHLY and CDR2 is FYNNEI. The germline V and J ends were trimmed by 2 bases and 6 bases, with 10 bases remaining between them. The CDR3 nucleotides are TGTGCCAGCAGTGAACAACTTCATGATGGCTACACCTTC. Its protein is CASSEQLHDGYTF.

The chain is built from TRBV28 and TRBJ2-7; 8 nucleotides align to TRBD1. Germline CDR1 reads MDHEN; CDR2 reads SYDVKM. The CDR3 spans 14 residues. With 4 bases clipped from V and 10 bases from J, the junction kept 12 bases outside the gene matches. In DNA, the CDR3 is TGTGCCAGCAGTTCCCCCCCCGACAGGGGTGGACAGTACTTC. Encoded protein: CASSSPPDRGGQYF.

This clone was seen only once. The CDR3 DNA reads TGTGCCAGCATGGACAGGGGTGGCTCTCATCTCGGCTACACCTTC. Its translation: CASMDRGGSHLGYTF. The V gene is TRBV2, the J gene TRBJ1-2, with 9 bases lining up with TRBD1. The CDR3 is made up of 15 amino acids. The V gene's germline CDR1 is SNHLY and CDR2 FYNNEI. V shed 7 bases and J 8 bases; nucleotides not matched to a gene: 14.

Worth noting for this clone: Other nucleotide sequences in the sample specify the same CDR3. CDR3 in DNA: TGCGCCAGCAGCCAAGGACTAGCAGGGGCGTACGAGCAGTACTTC. Its translation: CASSQGLAGAYEQYF. This chain connects TRBV4-1 to TRBJ2-7, with TRBD2 as a possible D gene (7 bases). Germline V CDR1 and CDR2: MGHRA, YSYEKL. This CDR3 has 15 residues. Trimming pared 1 base from V and 4 bases from J, leaving 14 bases between.

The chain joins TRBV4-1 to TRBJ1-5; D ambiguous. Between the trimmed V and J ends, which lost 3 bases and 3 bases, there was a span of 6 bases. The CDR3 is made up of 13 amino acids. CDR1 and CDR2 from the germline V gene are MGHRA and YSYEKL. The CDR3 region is CASSQETNQPQHF. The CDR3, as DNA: TGCGCCAGCAGCCAGGAGACCAATCAGCCCCAGCATTTT.

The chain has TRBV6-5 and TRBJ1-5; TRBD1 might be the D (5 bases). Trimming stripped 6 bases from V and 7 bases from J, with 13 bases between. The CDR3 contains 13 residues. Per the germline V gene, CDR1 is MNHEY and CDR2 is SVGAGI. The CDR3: CASRARVGQPQHF. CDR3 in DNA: TGTGCCAGCAGAGCCAGGGTTGGACAGCCCCAGCATTTT.

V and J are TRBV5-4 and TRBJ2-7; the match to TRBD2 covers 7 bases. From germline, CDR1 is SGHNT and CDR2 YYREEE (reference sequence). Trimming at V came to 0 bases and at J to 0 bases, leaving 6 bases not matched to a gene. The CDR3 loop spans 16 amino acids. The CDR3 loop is CASSLERGKSSYEQYF. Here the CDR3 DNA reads TGTGCCAGCAGCTTGGAGCGGGGAAAGAGCTCCTACGAGCAGTACTTC.

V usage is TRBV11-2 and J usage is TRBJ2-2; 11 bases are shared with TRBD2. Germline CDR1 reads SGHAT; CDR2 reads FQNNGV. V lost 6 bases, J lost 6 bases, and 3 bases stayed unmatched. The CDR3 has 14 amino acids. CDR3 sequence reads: CASRLAGVAGELFF. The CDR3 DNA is TGTGCCAGCAGACTAGCGGGGGTGGCCGGGGAGCTGTTTTTT. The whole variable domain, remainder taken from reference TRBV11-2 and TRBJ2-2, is EAGVAQSPRYKIIEKRQSVAFWCNPISGHATLYWYQQILGQGPKLLIQFQNNGVVDDSQLPKDRFSAERLKGVDSTLKIQPAKLEDSAVYLCASRLAGVAGELFFGEGSRLTVL.

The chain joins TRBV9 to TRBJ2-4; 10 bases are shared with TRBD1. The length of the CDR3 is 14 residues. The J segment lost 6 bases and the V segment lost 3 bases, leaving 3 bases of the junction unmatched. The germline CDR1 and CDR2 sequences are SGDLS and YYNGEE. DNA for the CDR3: TGTGCCAGCAGCGGGGGACAGGGGACAAACATTCAGTACTTC. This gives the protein CASSGGQGTNIQYF. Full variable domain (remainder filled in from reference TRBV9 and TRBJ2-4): DSGVTQTPKHLITATGQRVTLRCSPRSGDLSVYWYQQSLDQGLQFLIQYYNGEERAKGNILERFSAQQFPDLHSELNLSSLELGDSALYFCASSGGQGTNIQYFGAGTRLSVL.

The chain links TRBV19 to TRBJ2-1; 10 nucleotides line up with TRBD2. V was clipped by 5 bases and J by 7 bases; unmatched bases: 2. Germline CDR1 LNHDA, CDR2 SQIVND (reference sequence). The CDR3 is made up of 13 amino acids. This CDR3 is CASSSSGGNEQFF. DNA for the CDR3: TGTGCCAGTAGTTCTAGCGGGGGAAATGAGCAGTTCTTC.

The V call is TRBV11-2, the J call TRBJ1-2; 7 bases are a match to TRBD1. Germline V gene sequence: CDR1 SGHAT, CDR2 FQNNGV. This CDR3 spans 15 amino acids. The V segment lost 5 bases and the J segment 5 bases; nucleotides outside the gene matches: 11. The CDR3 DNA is TGTGCCAGCAGCCCCGGACAGGAAGACTTTTATGGCTACACCTTC. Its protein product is CASSPGQEDFYGYTF.

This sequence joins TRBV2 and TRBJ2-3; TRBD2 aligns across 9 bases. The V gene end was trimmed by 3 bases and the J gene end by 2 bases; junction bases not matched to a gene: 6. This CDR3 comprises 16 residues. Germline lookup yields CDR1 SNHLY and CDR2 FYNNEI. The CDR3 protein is CASSDSGGRATDTQYF. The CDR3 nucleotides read TGTGCCAGCAGTGATAGCGGGGGCCGAGCCACAGATACGCAGTATTTT.

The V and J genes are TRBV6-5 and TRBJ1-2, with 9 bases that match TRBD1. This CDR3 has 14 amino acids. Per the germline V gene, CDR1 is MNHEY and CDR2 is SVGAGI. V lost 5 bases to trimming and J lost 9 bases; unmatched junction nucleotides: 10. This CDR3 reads CASSPGQGGRRYTF. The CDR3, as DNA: TGTGCCAGCAGTCCGGGACAGGGTGGTCGGCGCTACACCTTC.

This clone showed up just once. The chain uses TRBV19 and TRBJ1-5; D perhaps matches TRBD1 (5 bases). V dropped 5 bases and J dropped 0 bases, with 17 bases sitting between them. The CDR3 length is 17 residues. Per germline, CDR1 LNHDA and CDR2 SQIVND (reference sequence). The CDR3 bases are TGTGCCAGTAGTCTGGCCCAGGGTACACGTAGCAATCAGCCCCAGCATTTT. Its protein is CASSLAQGTRSNQPQHF. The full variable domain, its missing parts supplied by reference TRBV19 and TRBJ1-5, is DGGITQSPKYLFRKEGQNVTLSCEQNLNHDAMYWYRQDPGQGLRLIYYSQIVNDFQKGDIAEGYSVSREKKESFPLTVTSAQKNPTAFYLCASSLAQGTRSNQPQHFGDGTRLSIL.

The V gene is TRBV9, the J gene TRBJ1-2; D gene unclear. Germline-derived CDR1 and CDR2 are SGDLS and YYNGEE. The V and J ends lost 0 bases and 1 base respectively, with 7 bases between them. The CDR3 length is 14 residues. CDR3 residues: CASSVGGSNYGYTF. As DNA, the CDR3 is TGTGCCAGCAGCGTAGGCGGCAGTAACTATGGCTACACCTTC.

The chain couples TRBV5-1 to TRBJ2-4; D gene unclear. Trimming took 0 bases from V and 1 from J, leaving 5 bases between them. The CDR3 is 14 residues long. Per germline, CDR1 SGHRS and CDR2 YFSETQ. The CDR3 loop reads CASSLVGAKNIQYF. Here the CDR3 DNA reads TGCGCCAGCAGCTTGGTCGGGGCCAAAAACATTCAGTACTTC.

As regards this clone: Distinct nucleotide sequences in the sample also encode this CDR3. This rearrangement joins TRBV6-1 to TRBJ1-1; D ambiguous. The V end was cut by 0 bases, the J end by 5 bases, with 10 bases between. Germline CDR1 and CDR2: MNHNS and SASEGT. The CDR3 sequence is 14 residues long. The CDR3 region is CASSEASGGTEAFF. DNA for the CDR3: TGTGCCAGCAGTGAAGCATCGGGAGGGACTGAAGCTTTCTTT.

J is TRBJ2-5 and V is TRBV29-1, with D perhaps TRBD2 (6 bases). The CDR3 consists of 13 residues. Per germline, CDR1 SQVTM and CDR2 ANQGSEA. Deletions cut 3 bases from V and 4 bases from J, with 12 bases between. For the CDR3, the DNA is TGCAGCGTTGAGGAATCGGGACTAGAGACCCAGTACTTC. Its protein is CSVEESGLETQYF.

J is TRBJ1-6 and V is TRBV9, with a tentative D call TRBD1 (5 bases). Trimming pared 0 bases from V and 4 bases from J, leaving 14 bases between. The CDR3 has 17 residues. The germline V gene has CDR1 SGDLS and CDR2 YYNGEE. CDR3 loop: CASSVGVRGDYNSPLHF. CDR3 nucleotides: TGTGCCAGCAGCGTAGGGGTAAGGGGCGATTATAATTCACCCCTCCACTTT.

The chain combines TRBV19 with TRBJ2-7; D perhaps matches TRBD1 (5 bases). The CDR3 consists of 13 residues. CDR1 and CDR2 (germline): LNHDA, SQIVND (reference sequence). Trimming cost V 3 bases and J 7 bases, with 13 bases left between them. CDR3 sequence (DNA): TGTGCCAGTAGTATTGGGGCCAATCAAGAGCAGTACTTC. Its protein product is CASSIGANQEQYF.

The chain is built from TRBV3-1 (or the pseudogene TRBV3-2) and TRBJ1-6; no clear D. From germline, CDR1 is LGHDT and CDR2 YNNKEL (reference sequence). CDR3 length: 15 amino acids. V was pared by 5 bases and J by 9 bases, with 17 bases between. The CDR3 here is CASSTNVGVSSPLHF. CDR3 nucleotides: TGTGCCAGCAGCACGAACGTCGGGGTTAGTTCACCCCTCCACTTT.

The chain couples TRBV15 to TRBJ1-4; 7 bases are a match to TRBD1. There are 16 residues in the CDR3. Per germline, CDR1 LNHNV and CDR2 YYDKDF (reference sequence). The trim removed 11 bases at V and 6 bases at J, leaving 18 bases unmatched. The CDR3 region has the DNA TGTGCCCCTTCCCCAGACCGGGACAGATTATATGAAAAACTGTTTTTT. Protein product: CAPSPDRDRLYEKLFF.

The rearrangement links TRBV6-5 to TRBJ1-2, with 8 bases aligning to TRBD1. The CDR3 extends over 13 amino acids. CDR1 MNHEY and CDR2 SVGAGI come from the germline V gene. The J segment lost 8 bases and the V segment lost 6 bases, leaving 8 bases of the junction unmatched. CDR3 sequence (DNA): TGTGCCAGCAGCCCGGACAGGGTAGGAGGCTACACCTTC. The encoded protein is CASSPDRVGGYTF.